What follows describes a single TCR beta chain. Germline trimming cut 5 bases from V and 4 bases from J; bases unmatched to any gene: 9. The CDR3 loop spans 15 amino acids. Germline CDR1 MNHNS, CDR2 SASEGT. This sample stems from a study of memory CD4+ T cells and cytomegalovirus serostatus. The sort gate was single viable CD3+CD4+CD8-CD45RO+ cells for memory CD4+ T cells. The repertoire was sequenced with immunoSEQ multiplex PCR; TCRdb's copy has only in-frame clones and lacks some. The table has 50,000 or so clones, about four fifths seen once. The receptor comes from an adult in good health and CMV-seropositive. The chain combines TRBV6-1 with TRBJ2-5; the match to TRBD1 covers 8 bases. Sequencing was carried out using memory CD4+ T cells from blood. The CDR3 DNA follows: TGTGCCAGCAGTCAGGGGGCGCTTCCCTTAGAGACCCAGTACTTC. Residues: CASSQGALPLETQYF.